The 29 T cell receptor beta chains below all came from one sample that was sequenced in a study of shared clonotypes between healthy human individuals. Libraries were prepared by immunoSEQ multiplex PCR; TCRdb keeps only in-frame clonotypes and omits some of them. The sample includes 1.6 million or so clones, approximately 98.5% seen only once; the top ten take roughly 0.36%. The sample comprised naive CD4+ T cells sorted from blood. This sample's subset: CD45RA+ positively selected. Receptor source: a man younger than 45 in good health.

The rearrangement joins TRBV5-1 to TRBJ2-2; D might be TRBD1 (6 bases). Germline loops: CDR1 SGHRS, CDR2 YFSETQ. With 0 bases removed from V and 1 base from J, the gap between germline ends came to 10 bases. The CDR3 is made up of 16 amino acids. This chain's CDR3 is CASSLAEQGNTGELFF. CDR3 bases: TGCGCCAGCAGCTTGGCCGAACAGGGGAACACCGGGGAGCTGTTTTTT.

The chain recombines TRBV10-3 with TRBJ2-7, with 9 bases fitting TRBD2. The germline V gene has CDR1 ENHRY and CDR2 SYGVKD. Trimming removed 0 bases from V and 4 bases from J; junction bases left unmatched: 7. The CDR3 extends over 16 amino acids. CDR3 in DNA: TGTGCCATCAGTGAGTCGGGGTGGACTAGCGAGTACGAGCAGTACTTC. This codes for CAISESGWTSEYEQYF.

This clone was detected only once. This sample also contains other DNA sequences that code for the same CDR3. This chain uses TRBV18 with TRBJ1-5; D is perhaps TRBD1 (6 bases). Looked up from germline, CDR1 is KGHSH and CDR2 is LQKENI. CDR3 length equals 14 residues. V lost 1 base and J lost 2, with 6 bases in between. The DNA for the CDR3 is TGTGCCAGCTCACCACAGGGGGGCAATCAGCCCCAGCATTTT. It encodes CASSPQGGNQPQHF.

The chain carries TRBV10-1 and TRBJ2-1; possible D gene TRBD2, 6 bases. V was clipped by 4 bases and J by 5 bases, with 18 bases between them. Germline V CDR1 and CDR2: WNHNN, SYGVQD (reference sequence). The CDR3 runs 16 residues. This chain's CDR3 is CASSGRADRANNEQFF. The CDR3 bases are TGCGCCAGCAGTGGGAGGGCTGACAGAGCCAACAATGAGCAGTTCTTC.

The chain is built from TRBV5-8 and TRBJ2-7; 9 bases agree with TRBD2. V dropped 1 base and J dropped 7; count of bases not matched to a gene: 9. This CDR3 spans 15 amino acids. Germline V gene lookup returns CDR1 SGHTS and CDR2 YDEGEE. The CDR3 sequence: CASSLRLAGNGEQYF. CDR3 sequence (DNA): TGTGCCAGCAGCTTGCGGCTAGCGGGAAACGGGGAGCAGTACTTC.

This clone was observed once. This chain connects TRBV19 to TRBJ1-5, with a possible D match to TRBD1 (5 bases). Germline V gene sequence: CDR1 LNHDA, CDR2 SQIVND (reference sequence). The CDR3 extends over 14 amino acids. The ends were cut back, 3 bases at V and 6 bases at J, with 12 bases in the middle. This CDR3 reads CASSMSGGGQPQHF. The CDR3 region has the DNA TGTGCCAGTAGTATGTCGGGGGGGGGTCAGCCCCAGCATTTT.

The CDR3 here is CASQSGPSSEQYF. The CDR3 coding sequence is TGCGCCAGCCAAAGCGGCCCCTCCTCAGAGCAGTACTTC. The rearrangement joins TRBV10-1 to TRBJ2-7, with a possible D match to TRBD2 (5 bases). V was clipped by 8 bases and J by 7 bases, with 18 bases between them. Germline V lookup: CDR1 WNHNN, CDR2 SYGVQD (reference sequence). The CDR3 is 13 residues long.

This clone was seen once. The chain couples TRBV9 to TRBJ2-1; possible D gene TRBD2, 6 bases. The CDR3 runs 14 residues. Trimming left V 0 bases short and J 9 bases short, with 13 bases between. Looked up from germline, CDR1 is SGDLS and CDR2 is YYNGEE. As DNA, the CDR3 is TGTGCCAGCAGCGTAGATGTTAGCGGAAGTGAGCAGTTCTTC. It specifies CASSVDVSGSEQFF.

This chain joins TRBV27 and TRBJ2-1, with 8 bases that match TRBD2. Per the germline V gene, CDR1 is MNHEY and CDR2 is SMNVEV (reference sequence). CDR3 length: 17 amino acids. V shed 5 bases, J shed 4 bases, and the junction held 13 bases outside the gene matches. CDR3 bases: TGTGCCAGCAGTCCGCAAATAGCGGGATTAAGGTACAATGAGCAGTTCTTC. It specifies CASSPQIAGLRYNEQFF.

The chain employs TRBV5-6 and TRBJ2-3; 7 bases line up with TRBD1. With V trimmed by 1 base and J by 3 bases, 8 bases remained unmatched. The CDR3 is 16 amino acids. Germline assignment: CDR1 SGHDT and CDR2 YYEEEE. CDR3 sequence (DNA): TGTGCCAGCAGCTTGTTGCTAGGGGGCGGGACAGATACGCAGTATTTT. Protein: CASSLLLGGGTDTQYF. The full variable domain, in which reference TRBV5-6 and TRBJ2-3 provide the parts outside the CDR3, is DAGVTQSPTHLIKTRGQQVTLRCSPKSGHDTVSWYQQALGQGPQFIFQYYEEEERQRGNFPDRFSGHQFPNYSSELNVNALLLGDSALYLCASSLLLGGGTDTQYFGPGTRLTVL.

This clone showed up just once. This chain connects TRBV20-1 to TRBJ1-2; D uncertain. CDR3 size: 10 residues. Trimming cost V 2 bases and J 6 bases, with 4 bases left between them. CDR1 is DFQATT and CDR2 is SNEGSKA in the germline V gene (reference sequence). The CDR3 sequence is CSARINGYTF. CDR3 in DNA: TGCAGTGCTAGAATTAATGGCTACACCTTC.

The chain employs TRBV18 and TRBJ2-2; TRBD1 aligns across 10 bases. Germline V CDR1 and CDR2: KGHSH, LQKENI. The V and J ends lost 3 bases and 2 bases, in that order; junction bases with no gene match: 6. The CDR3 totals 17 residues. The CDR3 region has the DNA TGTGCCAGCTCACCGCCGGGACAGGGGCCAAACACCGGGGAGCTGTTTTTT. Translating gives CASSPPGQGPNTGELFF. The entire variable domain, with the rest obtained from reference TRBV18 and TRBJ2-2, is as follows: NAGVMQNPRHLVRRRGQEARLRCSPMKGHSHVYWYRQLPEEGLKFMVYLQKENIIDESGMPKERFSAEFPKEGPSILRIQQVVRGDSAAYFCASSPPGQGPNTGELFFGEGSRLTVL.

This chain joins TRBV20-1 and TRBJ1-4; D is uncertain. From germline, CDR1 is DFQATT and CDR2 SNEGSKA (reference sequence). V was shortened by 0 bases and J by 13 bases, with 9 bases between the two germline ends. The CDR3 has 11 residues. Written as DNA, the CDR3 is TGCAGTGCTAGAGATTTGAGAGCACTGTTTTTT. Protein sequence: CSARDLRALFF.

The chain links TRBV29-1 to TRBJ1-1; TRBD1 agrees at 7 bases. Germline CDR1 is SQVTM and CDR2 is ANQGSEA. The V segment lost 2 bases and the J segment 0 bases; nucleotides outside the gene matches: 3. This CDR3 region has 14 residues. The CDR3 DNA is TGCAGCGTTGAAAAAGGGGGCCTGAACACTGAAGCTTTCTTT. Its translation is CSVEKGGLNTEAFF. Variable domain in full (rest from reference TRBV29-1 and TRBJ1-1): SAVISQKPSRDICQRGTSLTIQCQVDSQVTMMFWYRQQPGQSLTLIATANQGSEATYESGFVIDKFPISRPNLTFSTLTVSNMSPEDSSIYLCSVEKGGLNTEAFFGQGTRLTVV.

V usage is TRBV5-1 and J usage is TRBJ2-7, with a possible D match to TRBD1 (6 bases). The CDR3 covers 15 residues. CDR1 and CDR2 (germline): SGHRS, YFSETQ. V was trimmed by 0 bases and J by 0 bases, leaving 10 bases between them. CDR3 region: CASSLGGLSSYEQYF. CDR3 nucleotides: TGCGCCAGCAGCTTGGGGGGGCTAAGCTCCTACGAGCAGTACTTC. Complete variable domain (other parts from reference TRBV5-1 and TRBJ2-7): KAGVTQTPRYLIKTRGQQVTLSCSPISGHRSVSWYQQTPGQGLQFLFEYFSETQRNKGNFPGRFSGRQFSNSRSEMNVSTLELGDSALYLCASSLGGLSSYEQYFGPGTRLTVT.

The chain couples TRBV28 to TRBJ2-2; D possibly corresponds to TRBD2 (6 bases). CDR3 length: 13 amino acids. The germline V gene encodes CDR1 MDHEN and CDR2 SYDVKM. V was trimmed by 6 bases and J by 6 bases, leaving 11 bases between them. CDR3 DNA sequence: TGTGCCAGCAGCGGAGGGACGTCCGGGGAGCTGTTTTTT. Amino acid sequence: CASSGGTSGELFF.

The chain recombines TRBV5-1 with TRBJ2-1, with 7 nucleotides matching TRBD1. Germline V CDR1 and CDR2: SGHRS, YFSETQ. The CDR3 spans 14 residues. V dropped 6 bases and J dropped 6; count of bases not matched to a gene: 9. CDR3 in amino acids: CASMTGPSVNEQFF. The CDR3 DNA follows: TGCGCCAGCATGACAGGGCCTTCGGTCAATGAGCAGTTCTTC.

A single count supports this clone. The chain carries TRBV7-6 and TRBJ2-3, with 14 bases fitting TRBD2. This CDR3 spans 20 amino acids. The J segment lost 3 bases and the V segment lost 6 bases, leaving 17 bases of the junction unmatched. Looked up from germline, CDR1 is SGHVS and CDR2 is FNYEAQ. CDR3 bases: TGTGCCAGCAGAGCTTACGTGGGGACTAGCGGGAGTGGGAGAACAGATACGCAGTATTTT. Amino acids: CASRAYVGTSGSGRTDTQYF.

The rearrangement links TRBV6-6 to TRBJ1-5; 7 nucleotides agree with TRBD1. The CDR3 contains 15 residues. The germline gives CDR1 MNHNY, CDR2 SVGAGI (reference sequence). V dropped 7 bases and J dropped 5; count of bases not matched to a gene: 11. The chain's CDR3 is CASNTRGQGDQPQHF. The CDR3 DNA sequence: TGTGCCAGCAACACAAGGGGCCAGGGGGATCAGCCCCAGCATTTT.

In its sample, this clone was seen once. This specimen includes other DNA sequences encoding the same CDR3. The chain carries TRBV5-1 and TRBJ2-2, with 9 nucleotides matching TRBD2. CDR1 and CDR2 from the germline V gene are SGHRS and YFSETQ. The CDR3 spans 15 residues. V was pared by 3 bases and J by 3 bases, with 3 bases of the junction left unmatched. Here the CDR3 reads CASSSGLADTGELFF. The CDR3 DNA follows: TGCGCCAGCAGCTCGGGACTAGCAGACACCGGGGAGCTGTTTTTT.

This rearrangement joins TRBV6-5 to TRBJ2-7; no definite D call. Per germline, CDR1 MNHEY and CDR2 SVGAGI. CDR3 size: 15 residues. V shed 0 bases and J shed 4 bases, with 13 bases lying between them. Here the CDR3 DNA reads TGTGCCAGCAGTTACTCCGGGCACCCGACTTACGAGCAGTACTTC. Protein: CASSYSGHPTYEQYF.

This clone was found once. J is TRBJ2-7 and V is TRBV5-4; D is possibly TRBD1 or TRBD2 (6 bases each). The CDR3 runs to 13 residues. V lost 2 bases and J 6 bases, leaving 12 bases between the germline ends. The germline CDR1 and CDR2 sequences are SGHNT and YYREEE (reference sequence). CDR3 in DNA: TGTGCCAGCAGCTTTCCCGGGGGCGGCGAGCAGTACTTC. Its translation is CASSFPGGGEQYF.

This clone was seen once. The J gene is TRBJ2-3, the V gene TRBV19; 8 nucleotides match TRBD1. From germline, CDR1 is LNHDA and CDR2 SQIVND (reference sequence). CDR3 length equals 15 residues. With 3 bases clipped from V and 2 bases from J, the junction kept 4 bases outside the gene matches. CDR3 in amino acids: CASSMGDRYTDTQYF. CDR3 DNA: TGTGCCAGTAGTATGGGGGACAGGTACACAGATACGCAGTATTTT.

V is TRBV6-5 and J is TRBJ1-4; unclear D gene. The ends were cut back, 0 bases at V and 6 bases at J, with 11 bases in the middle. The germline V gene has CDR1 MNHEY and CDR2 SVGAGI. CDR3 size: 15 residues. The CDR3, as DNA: TGTGCCAGCAGTTACTCTGGTGCGAGGGATGAAAAACTGTTTTTT. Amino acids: CASSYSGARDEKLFF.

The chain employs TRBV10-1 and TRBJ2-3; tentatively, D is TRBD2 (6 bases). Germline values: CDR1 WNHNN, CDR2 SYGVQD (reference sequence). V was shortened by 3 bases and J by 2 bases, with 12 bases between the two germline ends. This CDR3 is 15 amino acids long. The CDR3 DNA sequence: TGCGCCAGCAGTGATGGGGGGAGTAACACAGATACGCAGTATTTT. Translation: CASSDGGSNTDTQYF.

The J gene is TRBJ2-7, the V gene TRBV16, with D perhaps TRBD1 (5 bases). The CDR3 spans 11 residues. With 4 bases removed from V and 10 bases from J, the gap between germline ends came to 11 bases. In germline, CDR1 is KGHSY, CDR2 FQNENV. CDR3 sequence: CASSPGQGQYF. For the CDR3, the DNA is TGTGCCAGCAGCCCCGGCCAGGGCCAGTACTTC.

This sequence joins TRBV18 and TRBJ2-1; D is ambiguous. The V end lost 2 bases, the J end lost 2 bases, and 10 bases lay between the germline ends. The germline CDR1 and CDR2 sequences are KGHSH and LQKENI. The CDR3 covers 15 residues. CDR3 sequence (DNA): TGTGCCAGCTCACCAATGTCCAGAGCCTACAATGAGCAGTTCTTC. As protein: CASSPMSRAYNEQFF.

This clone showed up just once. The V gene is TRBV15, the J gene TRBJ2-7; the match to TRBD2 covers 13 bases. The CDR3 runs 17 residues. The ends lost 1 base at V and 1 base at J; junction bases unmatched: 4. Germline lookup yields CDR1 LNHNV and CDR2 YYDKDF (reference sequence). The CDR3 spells CATSRATGLAGSYEQYF. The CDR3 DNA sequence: TGTGCCACCAGCAGAGCTACGGGACTAGCGGGATCCTACGAGCAGTACTTC.

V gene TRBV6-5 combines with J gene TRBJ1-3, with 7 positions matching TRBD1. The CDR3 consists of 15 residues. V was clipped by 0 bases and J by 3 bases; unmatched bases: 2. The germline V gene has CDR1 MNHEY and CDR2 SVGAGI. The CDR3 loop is CASSYSRDSGNTIYF. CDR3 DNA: TGTGCCAGCAGTTACTCTCGGGACAGTGGAAACACCATATATTTT.